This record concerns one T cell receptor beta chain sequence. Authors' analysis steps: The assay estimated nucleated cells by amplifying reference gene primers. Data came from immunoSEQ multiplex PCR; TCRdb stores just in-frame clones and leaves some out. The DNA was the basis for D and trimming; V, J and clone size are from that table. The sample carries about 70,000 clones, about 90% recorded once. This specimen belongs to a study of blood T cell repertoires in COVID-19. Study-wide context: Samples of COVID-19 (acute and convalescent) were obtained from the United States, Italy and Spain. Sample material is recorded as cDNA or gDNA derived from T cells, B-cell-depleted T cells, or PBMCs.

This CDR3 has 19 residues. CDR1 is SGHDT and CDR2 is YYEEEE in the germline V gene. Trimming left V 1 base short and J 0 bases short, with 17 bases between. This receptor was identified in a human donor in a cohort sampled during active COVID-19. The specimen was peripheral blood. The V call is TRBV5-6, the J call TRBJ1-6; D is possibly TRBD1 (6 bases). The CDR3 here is CASSLKQGQGISYNSPLHF. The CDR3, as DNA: TGTGCCAGCAGCTTGAAGCAGGGGCAGGGGATCTCCTATAATTCACCCCTCCACTTT. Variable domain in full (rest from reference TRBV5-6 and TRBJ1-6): DAGVTQSPTHLIKTRGQQVTLRCSPKSGHDTVSWYQQALGQGPQFIFQYYEEEERQRGNFPDRFSGHQFPNYSSELNVNALLLGDSALYLCASSLKQGQGISYNSPLHFGNGTRLTVT.